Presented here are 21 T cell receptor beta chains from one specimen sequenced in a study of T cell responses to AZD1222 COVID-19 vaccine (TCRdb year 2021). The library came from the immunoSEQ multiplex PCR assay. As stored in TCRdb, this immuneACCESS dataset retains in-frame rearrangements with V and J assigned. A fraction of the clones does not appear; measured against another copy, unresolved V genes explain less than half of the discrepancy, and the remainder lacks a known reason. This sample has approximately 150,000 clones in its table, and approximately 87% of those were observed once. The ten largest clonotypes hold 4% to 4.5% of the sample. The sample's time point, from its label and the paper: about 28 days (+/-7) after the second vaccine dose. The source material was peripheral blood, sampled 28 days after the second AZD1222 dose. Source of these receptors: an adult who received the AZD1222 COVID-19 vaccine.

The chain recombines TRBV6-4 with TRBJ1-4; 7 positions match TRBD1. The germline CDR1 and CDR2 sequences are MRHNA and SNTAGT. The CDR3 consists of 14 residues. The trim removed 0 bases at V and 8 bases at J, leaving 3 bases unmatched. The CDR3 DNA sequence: TGTGCCAGCAGTGACTCCTCAGGGGGAGAAAAACTGTTTTTT. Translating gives CASSDSSGGEKLFF.

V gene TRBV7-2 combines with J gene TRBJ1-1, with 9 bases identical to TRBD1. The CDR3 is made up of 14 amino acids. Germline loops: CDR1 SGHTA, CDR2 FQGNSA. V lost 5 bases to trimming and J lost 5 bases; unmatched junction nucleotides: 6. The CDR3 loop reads CASSVTGGRTEAFF. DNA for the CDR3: TGTGCCAGCAGCGTGACAGGGGGAAGAACTGAAGCTTTCTTT. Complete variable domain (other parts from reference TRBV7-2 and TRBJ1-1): GAGVSQSPSNKVTEKGKDVELRCDPISGHTALYWYRQSLGQGLEFLIYFQGNSAPDKSGLPSDRFSAERTGGSVSTLTIQRTQQEDSAVYLCASSVTGGRTEAFFGQGTRLTVV.

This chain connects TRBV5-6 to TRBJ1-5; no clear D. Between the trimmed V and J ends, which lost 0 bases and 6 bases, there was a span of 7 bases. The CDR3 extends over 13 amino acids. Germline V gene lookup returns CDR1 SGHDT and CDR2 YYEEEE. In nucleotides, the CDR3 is TGTGCCAGCAGCTTGGGGGTTGGTCAGCCCCAGCATTTT. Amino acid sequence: CASSLGVGQPQHF. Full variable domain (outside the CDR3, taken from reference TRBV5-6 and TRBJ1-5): DAGVTQSPTHLIKTRGQQVTLRCSPKSGHDTVSWYQQALGQGPQFIFQYYEEEERQRGNFPDRFSGHQFPNYSSELNVNALLLGDSALYLCASSLGVGQPQHFGDGTRLSIL.

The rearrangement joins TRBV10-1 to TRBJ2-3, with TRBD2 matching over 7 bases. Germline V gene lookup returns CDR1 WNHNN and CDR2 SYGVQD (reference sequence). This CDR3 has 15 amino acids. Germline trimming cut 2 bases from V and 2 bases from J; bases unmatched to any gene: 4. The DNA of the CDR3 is TGCGCCAGCAGTGAGGGGGGGGTAAACACAGATACGCAGTATTTT. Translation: CASSEGGVNTDTQYF.

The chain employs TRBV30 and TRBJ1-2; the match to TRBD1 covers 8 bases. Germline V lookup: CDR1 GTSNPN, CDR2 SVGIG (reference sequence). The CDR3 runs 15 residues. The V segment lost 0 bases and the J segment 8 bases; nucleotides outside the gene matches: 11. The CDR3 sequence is CAWSVQSGGARGYTF. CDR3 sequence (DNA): TGTGCCTGGAGTGTACAATCAGGGGGCGCACGGGGCTACACCTTC. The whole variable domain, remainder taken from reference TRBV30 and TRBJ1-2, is SQTIHQWPATLVQPVGSPLSLECTVEGTSNPNLYWYRQAAGRGLQLLFYSVGIGQISSEVPQNLSASRPQDRQFILSSKKLLLSDSGFYLCAWSVQSGGARGYTFGSGTRLTVV.

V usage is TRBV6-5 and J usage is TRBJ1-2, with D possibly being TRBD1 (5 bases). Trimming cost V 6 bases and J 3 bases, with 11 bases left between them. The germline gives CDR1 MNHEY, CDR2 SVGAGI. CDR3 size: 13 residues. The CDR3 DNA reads TGTGCCAGCAGCCGATTAGGGGACTATGGCTACACCTTC. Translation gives CASSRLGDYGYTF.

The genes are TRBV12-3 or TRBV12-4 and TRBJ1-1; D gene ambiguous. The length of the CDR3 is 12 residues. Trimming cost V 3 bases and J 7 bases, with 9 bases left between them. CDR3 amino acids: CASSLTESEAFF. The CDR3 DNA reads TGTGCCAGCAGTTTGACGGAGAGTGAAGCTTTCTTT.

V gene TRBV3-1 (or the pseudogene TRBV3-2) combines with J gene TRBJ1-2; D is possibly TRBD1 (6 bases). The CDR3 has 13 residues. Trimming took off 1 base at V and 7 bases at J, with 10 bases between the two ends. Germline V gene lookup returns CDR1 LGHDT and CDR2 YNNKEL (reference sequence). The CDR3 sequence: CASSQAQGAGYTF. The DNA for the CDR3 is TGTGCCAGCAGCCAAGCACAGGGAGCTGGCTACACCTTC.

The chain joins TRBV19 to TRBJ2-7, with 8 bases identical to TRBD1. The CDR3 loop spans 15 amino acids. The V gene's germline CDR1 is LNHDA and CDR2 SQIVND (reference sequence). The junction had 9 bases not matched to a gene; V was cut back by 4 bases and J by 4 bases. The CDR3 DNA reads TGTGCCAGTAGTACAAGACAGGGGACAGTTTACGAGCAGTACTTC. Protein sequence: CASSTRQGTVYEQYF.

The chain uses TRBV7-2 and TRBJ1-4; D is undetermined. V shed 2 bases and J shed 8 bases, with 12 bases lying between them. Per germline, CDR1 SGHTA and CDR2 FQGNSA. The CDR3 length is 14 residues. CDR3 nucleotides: TGTGCCAGCAGCTTATTAGGGAGAGGGGAAAAACTGTTTTTT. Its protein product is CASSLLGRGEKLFF.

The CDR3 spells CASSLGEGTEAFF. In DNA, the CDR3 is TGTGCCAGCAGCTTAGGGGAGGGCACTGAAGCTTTCTTT. The rearrangement links TRBV7-2 to TRBJ1-1; D is undetermined. V was pared by 1 base and J by 4 bases, with 7 bases between. CDR3 length: 13 residues. CDR1 and CDR2 from the germline V gene are SGHTA and FQGNSA.

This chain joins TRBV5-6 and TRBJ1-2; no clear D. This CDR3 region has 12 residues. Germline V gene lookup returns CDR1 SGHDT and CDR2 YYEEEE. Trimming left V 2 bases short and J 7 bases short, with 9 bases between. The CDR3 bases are TGTGCCAGCAGCTTAGGAGGAAGTGGCTACACCTTC. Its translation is CASSLGGSGYTF.

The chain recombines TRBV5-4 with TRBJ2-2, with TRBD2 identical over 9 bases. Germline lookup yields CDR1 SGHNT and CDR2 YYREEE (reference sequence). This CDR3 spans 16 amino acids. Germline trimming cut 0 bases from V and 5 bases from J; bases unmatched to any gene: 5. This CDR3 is CASSLGGGGATGELFF. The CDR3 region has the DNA TGTGCCAGCAGCTTGGGCGGCGGGGGGGCGACCGGGGAGCTGTTTTTT.

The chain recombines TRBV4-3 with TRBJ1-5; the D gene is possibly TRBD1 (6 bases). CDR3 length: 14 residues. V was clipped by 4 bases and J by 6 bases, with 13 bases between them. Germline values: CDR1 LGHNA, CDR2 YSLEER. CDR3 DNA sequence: TGCGCCAGCAGCCTAAACCCGGACAGTCAGCCCCAGCATTTT. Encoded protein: CASSLNPDSQPQHF.

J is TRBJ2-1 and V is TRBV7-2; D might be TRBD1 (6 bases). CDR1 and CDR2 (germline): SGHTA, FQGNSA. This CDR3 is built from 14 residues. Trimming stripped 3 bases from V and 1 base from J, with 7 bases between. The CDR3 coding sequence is TGTGCCAGCAGCTTTCAGGGGTCCTACAATGAGCAGTTCTTC. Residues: CASSFQGSYNEQFF.

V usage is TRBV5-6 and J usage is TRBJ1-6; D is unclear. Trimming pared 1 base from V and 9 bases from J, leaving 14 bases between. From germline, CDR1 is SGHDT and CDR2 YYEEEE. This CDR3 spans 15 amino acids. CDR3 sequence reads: CASSLPGQVPSPLHF. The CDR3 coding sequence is TGTGCCAGCAGCTTGCCTGGGCAGGTACCTTCACCCCTCCACTTT.

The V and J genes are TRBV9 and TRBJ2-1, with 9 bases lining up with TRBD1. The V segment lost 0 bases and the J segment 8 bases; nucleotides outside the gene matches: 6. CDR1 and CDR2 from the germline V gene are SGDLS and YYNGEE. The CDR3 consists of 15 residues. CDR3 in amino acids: CASSVEGTGRYEQFF. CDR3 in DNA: TGTGCCAGCAGCGTAGAAGGGACAGGGCGTTATGAGCAGTTCTTC.

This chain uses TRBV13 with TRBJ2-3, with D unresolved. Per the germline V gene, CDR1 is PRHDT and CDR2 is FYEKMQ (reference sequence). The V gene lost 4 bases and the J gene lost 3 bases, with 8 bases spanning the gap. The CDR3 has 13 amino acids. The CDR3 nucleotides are TGTGCCAGCAGCTCCGCTAGAACAGATACGCAGTATTTT. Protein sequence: CASSSARTDTQYF.

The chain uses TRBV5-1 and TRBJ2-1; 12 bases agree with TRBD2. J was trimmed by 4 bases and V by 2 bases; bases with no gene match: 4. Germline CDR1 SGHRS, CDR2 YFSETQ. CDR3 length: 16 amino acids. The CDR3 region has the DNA TGCGCCAGCAGCTTTGGACTAGCGGGGATATACAATGAGCAGTTCTTC. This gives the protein CASSFGLAGIYNEQFF.

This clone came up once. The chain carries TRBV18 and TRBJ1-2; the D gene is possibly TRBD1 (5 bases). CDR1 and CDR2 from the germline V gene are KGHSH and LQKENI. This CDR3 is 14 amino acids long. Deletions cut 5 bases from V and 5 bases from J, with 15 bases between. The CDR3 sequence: CASSKGRESYGYTF. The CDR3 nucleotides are TGTGCCAGCTCAAAGGGCAGGGAGAGTTATGGCTACACCTTC.

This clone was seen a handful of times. The CDR3 loop is CASSPPTAPGNTIYF. CDR3 nucleotides: TGTGCCAGCAGTCCCCCGACTGCTCCTGGAAACACCATATATTTT. This chain links TRBV28 with TRBJ1-3; D ambiguous. The V gene lost 5 bases and the J gene lost 2 bases, with 13 bases spanning the gap. From germline, CDR1 is MDHEN and CDR2 SYDVKM. This CDR3 has 15 residues.